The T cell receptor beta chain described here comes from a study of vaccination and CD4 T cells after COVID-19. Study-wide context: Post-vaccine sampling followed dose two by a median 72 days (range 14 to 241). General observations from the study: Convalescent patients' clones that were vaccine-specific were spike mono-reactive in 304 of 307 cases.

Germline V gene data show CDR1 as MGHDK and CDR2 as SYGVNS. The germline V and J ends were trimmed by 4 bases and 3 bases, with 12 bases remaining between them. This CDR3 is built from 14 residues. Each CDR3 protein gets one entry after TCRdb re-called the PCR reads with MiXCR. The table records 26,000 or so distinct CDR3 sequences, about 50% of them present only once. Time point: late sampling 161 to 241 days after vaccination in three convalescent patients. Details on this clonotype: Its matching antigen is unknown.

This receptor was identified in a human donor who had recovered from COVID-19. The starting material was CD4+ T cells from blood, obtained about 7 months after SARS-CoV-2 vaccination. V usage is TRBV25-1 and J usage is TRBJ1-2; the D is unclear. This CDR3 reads CASSASELYYGYTF. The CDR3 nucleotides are TGTGCCAGCAGTGCATCGGAGTTGTACTATGGCTACACCTTC.